This paragraph reports one TCR beta chain. What it recognizes is unknown. Some 30,000 T cell genomes, or about 0.2 ug DNA, went into the sorted-subset replicate PCRs. Produced via immunoSEQ multiplex PCR; TCRdb's table is partial and in-frame only. The sample records around 2.5 million clones, approximately 93% being singletons. The sample originates from a study of shared clonotypes between healthy human individuals. The CDR3 contains 14 residues. Trimming cost V 6 bases and J 6 bases; bases outside gene matches: 4. Germline CDR1 reads LNHDA; CDR2 reads SQIVND (reference sequence). Study-level results: Naive CD4 clonotypes overlapped across a few donors at approximately 5%.

The material sequenced was naive CD4+ T cells from PBMCs. Regarding subset: CD45RA+ positively selected. This chain connects TRBV19 to TRBJ2-7; TRBD2 agrees at 14 bases. The TCR comes from a man younger than 35 in good health. Some clones in this sample may be carry-over from other donors' samples. The chain's CDR3 is CASRTGTSGSEQYF. As DNA, the CDR3 is TGTGCCAGTAGAACCGGGACTAGCGGGAGCGAGCAGTACTTC.